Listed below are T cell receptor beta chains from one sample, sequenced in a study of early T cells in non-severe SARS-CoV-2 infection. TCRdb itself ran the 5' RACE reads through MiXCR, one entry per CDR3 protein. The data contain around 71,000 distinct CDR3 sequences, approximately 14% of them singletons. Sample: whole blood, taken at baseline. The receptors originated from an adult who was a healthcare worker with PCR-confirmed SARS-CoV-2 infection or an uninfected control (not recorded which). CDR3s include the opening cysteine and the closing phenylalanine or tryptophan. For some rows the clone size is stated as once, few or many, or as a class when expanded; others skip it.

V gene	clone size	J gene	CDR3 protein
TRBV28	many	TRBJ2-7	CASTSGVTYEQYF
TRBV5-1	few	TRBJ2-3	CASSSGDRTDTQYF
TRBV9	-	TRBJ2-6	CASSVGSGANVLTF
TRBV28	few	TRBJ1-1	CASCPQGIHTEAFF
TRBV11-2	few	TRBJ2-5	CASSLGGTSGGQETQYF
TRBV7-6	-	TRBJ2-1	CASSPGGGRALDERFF
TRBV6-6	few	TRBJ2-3	CASRGTSGSATQYF
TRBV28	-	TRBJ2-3	CASLKAGGTDTQYF
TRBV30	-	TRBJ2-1	CAWSDYSPRNEQFF
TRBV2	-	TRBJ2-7	CASSRLATYEQYF
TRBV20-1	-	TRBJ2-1	CSALEGGIEQFF
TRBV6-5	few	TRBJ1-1	CASSPWSVNEDTEAFF
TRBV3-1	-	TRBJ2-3	CASSQLGEDTQYF
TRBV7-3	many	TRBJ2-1	CASSSGTSGYNEQFF
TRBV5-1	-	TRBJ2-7	CASSLAGTNAEQYF
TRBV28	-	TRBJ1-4	CASSFPPGQGEEKLFF
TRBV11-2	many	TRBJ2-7	CASSSPTPEAGGSYEQYF
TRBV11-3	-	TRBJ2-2	CASSSRRGANTGELFF
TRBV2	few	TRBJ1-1	CARESTEMNTEAFF
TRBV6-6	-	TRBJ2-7	CASSRQGDRGEQYF
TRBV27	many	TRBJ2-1	CASSPSAGPLVNEQFF
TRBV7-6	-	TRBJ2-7	CASSSGAGTGDTYEQYF
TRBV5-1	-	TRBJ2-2	CASTPTPAGQTNTGELFF
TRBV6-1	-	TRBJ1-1	CASSDGRMNTEAFF
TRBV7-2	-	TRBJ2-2	CASSLGGLAGTGELFF
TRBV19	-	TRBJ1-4	CASSPDEKLFF
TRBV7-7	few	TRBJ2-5	CASSPRRAGETQYF
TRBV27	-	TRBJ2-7	CASSRDGDRGYEQYF
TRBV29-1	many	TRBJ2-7	CSVRGASSYEQYF
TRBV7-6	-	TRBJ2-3	CASSADRAGGVSDTQYF
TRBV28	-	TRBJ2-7	CASSQTEIRGYEQYF
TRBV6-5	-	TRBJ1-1	CASSRSGTGITGTEAFF
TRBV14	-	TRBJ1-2	CASSSGLSYGYTF
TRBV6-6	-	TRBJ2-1	CASSRRDSYNEQFF